Below, 11 T cell receptor beta chains from the same sample are listed, as sequenced in a study of cytomegalovirus exposure and HLA in healthy donors. TCRdb keeps only in-frame clones here, not all; method: immunoSEQ multiplex PCR. The table records some 240,000 clones, roughly 84% of them present only once. Sample: PBMCs. The receptors were gathered from a woman younger than 35 in good health and CMV-seropositive.

This clone appeared once. The chain employs TRBV10-3 and TRBJ1-3; unclear D gene. This CDR3 has 18 residues. Trimming pared 0 bases from V and 0 bases from J, leaving 15 bases between. Germline CDR1 and CDR2: ENHRY and SYGVKD. CDR3 residues: CAISESTSGRSSGNTIYF. The CDR3 DNA reads as TGTGCCATCAGTGAGTCAACCTCTGGGCGCAGCTCTGGAAACACCATATATTTT.

The chain carries TRBV5-4 and TRBJ2-7; 8 positions agree with TRBD2. V lost 0 bases and J lost 5; bases outside the gene matches: 7. The germline V gene has CDR1 SGHNT and CDR2 YYREEE (reference sequence). The CDR3 consists of 15 residues. CDR3 DNA: TGTGCCAGCAGCTTGGCCGGCGGGAGGAGGAACGAGCAGTACTTC. Protein product: CASSLAGGRRNEQYF. The full variable domain, in which reference TRBV5-4 and TRBJ2-7 provide the parts outside the CDR3, is ETGVTQSPTHLIKTRGQQVTLRCSSQSGHNTVSWYQQALGQGPQFIFQYYREEENGRGNFPPRFSGLQFPNYSSELNVNALELDDSALYLCASSLAGGRRNEQYFGPGTRLTVT.

This rearrangement joins TRBV7-8 to TRBJ2-1; D might be TRBD2 (5 bases). The V end was cut by 5 bases, the J end by 7 bases, with 21 bases between. Germline-derived CDR1 and CDR2 are SGHVS and FQNEAQ. This CDR3 region has 16 residues. Here the CDR3 reads CASSPSRGARGNEQFF. CDR3 nucleotide sequence: TGTGCCAGCAGCCCCTCCCGCGGCGCCCGGGGTAATGAGCAGTTCTTC.

V gene TRBV10-2 combines with J gene TRBJ1-5, with 11 bases matching TRBD1. V shed 6 bases and J 4 bases; nucleotides not matched to a gene: 5. The CDR3 runs to 15 residues. Germline-derived CDR1 and CDR2 are WSHSY and SAAADI. CDR3 protein: CASRRGTGGNQPQHF. The CDR3 nucleotides are TGCGCCAGCAGGCGGGGGACAGGGGGGAATCAGCCCCAGCATTTT.

The chain has TRBV28 and TRBJ2-7, with no clear D. Trimming removed 5 bases from V and 7 bases from J, with 15 bases in between. Per the germline V gene, CDR1 is MDHEN and CDR2 is SYDVKM. The CDR3 extends over 13 amino acids. CDR3 nucleotides: TGTGCCAGCAGTCCCGGCTTAGCCGGGGAGCAGTACTTC. It yields the protein CASSPGLAGEQYF.

The rearrangement links TRBV5-6 to TRBJ2-1; 7 nucleotides line up with TRBD2. CDR3 length: 14 amino acids. CDR1 and CDR2 (germline): SGHDT, YYEEEE. V lost 3 bases, J lost 4 bases, and 4 bases stayed unmatched. Here the CDR3 reads CASSWGGSYNEQFF. In DNA, the CDR3 is TGTGCCAGCAGCTGGGGGGGTTCGTACAATGAGCAGTTCTTC.

This chain uses TRBV7-2 with TRBJ1-1, with D possibly matching TRBD1 (5 bases). The V end lost 6 bases, the J end lost 1 base, and 15 bases lay between the germline ends. The CDR3 contains 15 residues. Per germline, CDR1 SGHTA and CDR2 FQGNSA. The CDR3: CASSPKGPWNTEAFF. CDR3 nucleotides: TGTGCCAGCAGTCCGAAGGGGCCGTGGAACACTGAAGCTTTCTTT.

The chain is built from TRBV14 and TRBJ2-1; the D is unclear. The CDR3 consists of 15 residues. Germline V gene data show CDR1 as SGHDN and CDR2 as FVKESK. V lost 1 base to trimming and J lost 4 bases, with 11 bases between them. The CDR3 protein is CASSQGAEGYNEQFF. The DNA for the CDR3 is TGTGCCAGCAGCCAAGGGGCCGAAGGTTACAATGAGCAGTTCTTC.

The CDR3 reads CSVDRGPGYTF. The CDR3 DNA is TGCAGCGTTGACAGGGGGCCTGGCTACACCTTC. This sequence joins TRBV29-1 and TRBJ1-2; 8 positions match TRBD1. Germline CDR1 is SQVTM and CDR2 is ANQGSEA. After removal of 3 bases from V and 7 bases from J, the junction contained 1 base not matched to a gene. The length of the CDR3 is 11 residues.

The chain links TRBV30 to TRBJ1-5, with a possible D match to TRBD1 (5 bases). Trimming stripped 3 bases from V and 0 bases from J, with 15 bases between. The CDR3 runs to 16 residues. Germline loops: CDR1 GTSNPN, CDR2 SVGIG (reference sequence). The CDR3 reads CAWRDVGGASNQPQHF. The CDR3 DNA reads as TGTGCCTGGAGGGATGTCGGCGGGGCTAGCAATCAGCCCCAGCATTTT.

Points on this clone: Other DNA sequences within the sample encode an identical CDR3. The chain joins TRBV28 to TRBJ1-1, with TRBD1 matching over 8 bases. V gave up 3 bases and J gave up 4 bases; unmatched junction bases: 7. The germline CDR1 and CDR2 sequences are MDHEN and SYDVKM. The CDR3 is made up of 15 amino acids. CDR3: CASSLRQGAGTEAFF. In DNA, the CDR3 is TGTGCCAGCAGTTTGCGGCAGGGGGCCGGCACTGAAGCTTTCTTT.